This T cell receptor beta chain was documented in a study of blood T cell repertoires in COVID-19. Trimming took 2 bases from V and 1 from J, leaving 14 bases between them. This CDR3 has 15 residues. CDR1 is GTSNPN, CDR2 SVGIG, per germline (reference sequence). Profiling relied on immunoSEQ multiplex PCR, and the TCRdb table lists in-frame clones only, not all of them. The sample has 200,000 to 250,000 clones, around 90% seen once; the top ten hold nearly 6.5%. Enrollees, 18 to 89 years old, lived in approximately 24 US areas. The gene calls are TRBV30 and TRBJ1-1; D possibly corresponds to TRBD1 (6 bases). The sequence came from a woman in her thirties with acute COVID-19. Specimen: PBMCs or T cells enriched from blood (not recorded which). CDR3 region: CAWSKNRVGNTEAFF. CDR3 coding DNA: TGTGCCTGGAGTAAGAACAGGGTGGGGAACACTGAAGCTTTCTTT.